This note documents a single T cell receptor (beta chain) sequence. The clone's antigen remains unknown. Base qualities were left out, and no much larger clone turns up one base away. TCR libraries were built from 400 ng RNA with the Immunoverse kit, using molecular barcoded adaptors covering alpha/delta and beta/gamma chains. TCR library preparation was performed with the same RNA that was used for transcriptome sequencing. An Illumina HiSeq 4000 with 2 x 150 cycles was used to sequence the TCR libraries. The paper's processing steps were these. With MiXCR, TCR reads were aligned to human V, D, J and C references and assembled into CDR3 clonotypes, with quality filtering and error correction included. The tcR package in R was used to analyze clonotype counts and gene usage diversity. Raw mapping reads were checked after the RNA-seq reads had been mapped by STAR aligner version 2.5.3a onto the human GRCh37 genome. To test the effect of sequencing depth on detected clonotypes, IR-seq fastq files were randomly downsampled using Seqtk 1.3. In-frame beta chains were kept once TCRdb had trimmed the public reads at Q25 with fastp and called clones with MiXCR. Every CDR3 protein is listed once, alongside the most common genes and DNA of its rows. The V and J calls follow TCRdb's processing rather than the paper's. This sample holds about 86,000 distinct CDR3 sequences; about 12% were observed only once. The biggest ten clones account for about 15% of the sample.

Each patient had bone marrow sampled at the time of active disease. Isolation of bone marrow mononuclear cells was performed by Ficoll-Hypaque density gradient centrifugation. CD138-negative cells were obtained by negative selection after labeling with CD138 magnetic microbeads on a MACS separator, removing myeloma plasma cells. Flow cytometry with CD138 antibodies on an Attune NxT was used to check how pure the isolated cells were. Total RNA was extracted using TRIzol reagent and was quantified on a NanoDrop spectrophotometer. Paired RNA-seq and IR-seq were performed on each patient's CD138-negative bone marrow sample. This entry is derived from a study of read filtering for tumor transcriptome and immune sequencing (dated by TCRdb to about 2020). The study in broad terms: The cohort had about 17 male and 14 female patients with a mean age of about 70 years, ranging from roughly 40 to 90. By revised international staging, roughly 8 patients were R-ISS I, under 20 were R-ISS II and 7 were R-ISS III. After DNase treatment, whole-transcriptome libraries were prepared using the TruSeq RNA Access Library Prep Kit. TCR-region mapped reads per sample ranged from about 3.5 to 10.27 million with IR-seq versus only roughly 75 to 1,300 with RNA-seq. TCR repertoires obtained by targeted immune repertoire sequencing and by bulk whole-transcriptome sequencing performed on the same bone marrow samples were compared. A main aim was a read-filtering strategy for immune repertoire data, specifically whether clonotypes supported by a single read should be removed.

In the germline V gene, CDR1 corresponds to SGHTA and CDR2 to FQGTGA. Clipping removes 5 bases from V and 4 bases from J, with 13 as the unmatched junction base count. The CDR3 holds 18 amino acids from the cysteine to the phenylalanine. CDR3 DNA only is kept here, 54 bases in frame from base 1. Summary of the overall study and its limitations: The sorted CD138-negative fraction was a mixed bone marrow immune population, not purified T cells. Removing single-read clonotypes increased the correlation between IR-seq and RNA-seq shared clonotype proportions. In IR-seq, single-read clonotypes were approximately 81% of clonotypes but approximately 4% of total reads; in RNA-seq they were roughly 73% of clonotypes and 35% to 55% of reads. Compared with RNA-seq, IR-seq captured clonotypes at much higher depth and more reliably, and a smaller IR-seq throughput was enough to identify most shared clonotypes.

The chain is assembled from TRBV7-3 and TRBJ2-2, and TRBD2 matches 10 of the central bases. The sequence derives from a donor aged 40 or older with multiple myeloma. Sample: a population of CD138-negative cells sorted from bone marrow. The sample's cell subset or site label, decoded: bone marrow mononuclear cells depleted of CD138+ plasma/myeloma cells by negative magnetic selection. This receptor has the CDR3 CASSTRTLAGVGTGELFF. Read as DNA, the sequence is TGTGCCAGCAGCACCAGGACGCTAGCGGGAGTCGGCACCGGGGAGCTGTTTTTT.